This passage covers 19 T cell receptor beta chains from one sample sequenced in a study of OX40 agonist ivuxolimab in advanced cancers. The repertoire was sequenced with immunoSEQ multiplex PCR; TCRdb's copy has only in-frame clones and lacks some. The sample consists of around 55,000 clones, roughly 87% of them appearing once. The sample here was CD4+ or CD8+ T cells sorted from blood, taken in a trial of the OX40 agonist ivuxolimab. Every receptor here comes from an adult with an advanced solid tumor such as melanoma, head and neck, liver or kidney cancer.

CDR3 sequence (DNA): TGTGCCAGCAGCCAGGACAGGGGGAACCTAAATCAGCCCCAGCATTTT. Protein sequence: CASSQDRGNLNQPQHF. This chain links TRBV4-2 with TRBJ1-5; 10 bases match TRBD1. The CDR3 totals 16 residues. Germline V CDR1 and CDR2: LGHNA, YNFKEQ. J lost 4 bases, V lost 3 bases, and 6 bases had no gene match.

The V gene is TRBV25-1, the J gene TRBJ2-5; D remains unclear. Germline CDR1 reads MGHDK; CDR2 reads SYGVNS. The CDR3 consists of 14 residues. V dropped 4 bases and J dropped 4 bases, with 13 bases sitting between them. CDR3 nucleotides: TGTGCCAGCAGTGTTGGGCCTCTAGGAGAGACCCAGTACTTC. It specifies CASSVGPLGETQYF.

The chain couples TRBV7-6 to TRBJ1-1; D uncertain. Germline loops: CDR1 SGHVS, CDR2 FNYEAQ. V was cut by 3 bases and J by 3 bases, with 8 bases left in between. The CDR3 loop spans 13 amino acids. In DNA, the CDR3 is TGTGCCAGCAGCTTTACGGATTACACTGAAGCTTTCTTT. Amino acid sequence: CASSFTDYTEAFF.

This chain uses TRBV6-1 with TRBJ1-2; D possibly corresponds to TRBD1 (5 bases). Germline V CDR1 and CDR2: MNHNS, SASEGT. This CDR3 contains 12 residues. Trimming took off 8 bases at V and 7 bases at J, with 14 bases between the two ends. This CDR3 is CASLGVSSGYTF. CDR3 DNA: TGTGCCAGCTTAGGGGTCTCCTCTGGCTACACCTTC.

This CDR3 reads CASSSLGSSYNEQFF. CDR3 coding DNA: TGTGCCAGCAGTTCCCTGGGGAGCTCCTACAATGAGCAGTTCTTC. The V call is TRBV6-5, the J call TRBJ2-1; the D gene is possibly TRBD2 (5 bases). The CDR3 contains 15 residues. Germline V gene sequence: CDR1 MNHEY, CDR2 SVGAGI. Trimming left V 4 bases short and J 0 bases short, with 10 bases between.

The CDR3 loop reads CASSSRGRDQPQHF. CDR3 nucleotide sequence: TGTGCCAGCAGTTCCAGGGGTCGGGATCAGCCCCAGCATTTT. The chain has TRBV28 and TRBJ1-5; tentative D call: TRBD1 (6 bases). Trimming shortened V by 4 bases and J by 5 bases, and 12 bases separated the two germline ends. The germline CDR1 and CDR2 sequences are MDHEN and SYDVKM. This CDR3 has 14 amino acids.

V usage is TRBV28 and J usage is TRBJ2-3, with TRBD2 identical over 8 bases. This CDR3 spans 17 amino acids. V gave up 6 bases and J gave up 1 base; unmatched junction bases: 12. The V gene's germline CDR1 is MDHEN and CDR2 SYDVKM. CDR3 loop: CASSPLGGGWGTDTQYF. The CDR3 DNA follows: TGTGCCAGCAGCCCCCTTGGCGGGGGGTGGGGCACAGATACGCAGTATTTT.

V and J are TRBV4-2 and TRBJ1-5; no firm D call. V dropped 1 base and J dropped 1 base, with 5 bases sitting between them. Germline CDR1 reads LGHNA; CDR2 reads YNFKEQ. There are 14 residues in the CDR3. CDR3 region: CASSQGPSNQPQHF. In nucleotides, the CDR3 is TGTGCCAGCAGCCAAGGGCCCAGCAATCAGCCCCAGCATTTT.

The rearrangement joins TRBV19 to TRBJ1-4; D remains ambiguous. Germline V gene lookup returns CDR1 LNHDA and CDR2 SQIVND (reference sequence). The CDR3 is 14 amino acids. V shed 5 bases and J shed 7 bases, with 14 bases lying between them. For the CDR3, the DNA is TGTGCCAGTAGTGCCCGGGCGGTTGGTGAAAAACTGTTTTTT. Residues: CASSARAVGEKLFF.

The J gene is TRBJ1-1, the V gene TRBV19; the D is unclear. The V end was cut by 1 base, the J end by 5 bases, with 11 bases between. Germline loops: CDR1 LNHDA, CDR2 SQIVND (reference sequence). The CDR3 loop spans 14 amino acids. The CDR3 loop reads CASSIASGGTEAFF. CDR3 nucleotides: TGTGCCAGTAGTATAGCCAGCGGTGGGACTGAAGCTTTCTTT. The full variable domain, rest sourced from reference TRBV19 and TRBJ1-1, is DGGITQSPKYLFRKEGQNVTLSCEQNLNHDAMYWYRQDPGQGLRLIYYSQIVNDFQKGDIAEGYSVSREKKESFPLTVTSAQKNPTAFYLCASSIASGGTEAFFGQGTRLTVV.

This chain links TRBV27 with TRBJ1-1; D may be TRBD1 (5 bases). In germline, CDR1 is MNHEY, CDR2 SMNVEV (reference sequence). V lost 5 bases to trimming and J lost 1 base, with 11 bases between them. The CDR3 covers 14 residues. CDR3 in amino acids: CASSDGTANTEAFF. The CDR3 DNA sequence: TGTGCCAGCAGTGACGGGACGGCGAACACTGAAGCTTTCTTT.

The count of this clone is one. The chain uses TRBV7-9 and TRBJ1-1; a possible D gene is TRBD1 (6 bases). The V end was cut by 6 bases, the J end by 3 bases, with 8 bases between. Germline lookup yields CDR1 SEHNR and CDR2 FQNEAQ (reference sequence). The CDR3 is made up of 12 amino acids. The DNA of the CDR3 is TGTGCCAGCAGGAGACAGGACACTGAAGCTTTCTTT. Encoded protein: CASRRQDTEAFF.

This clone appeared once. V and J are TRBV4-1 and TRBJ2-3; the D gene is possibly TRBD2 (6 bases). CDR3 length equals 16 residues. V was clipped by 4 bases and J by 0 bases, with 14 bases between them. In germline, CDR1 is MGHRA, CDR2 YSYEKL. This CDR3 is CASSPVSGYSTDTQYF. Written as DNA, the CDR3 is TGCGCCAGCAGCCCTGTTAGCGGTTATAGCACAGATACGCAGTATTTT.

The rearrangement joins TRBV28 to TRBJ1-1, with D perhaps matching TRBD1 (5 bases). Deletions cut 8 bases from V and 0 bases from J, with 13 bases between. This CDR3 spans 14 amino acids. Germline assignment: CDR1 MDHEN and CDR2 SYDVKM. The CDR3 DNA is TGTGCCAGCCGTAGGGGCACCATGAACACTGAAGCTTTCTTT. Protein product: CASRRGTMNTEAFF.

V is TRBV4-3 and J is TRBJ1-1; D may be TRBD1 (5 bases). Trimming took 5 bases from V and 1 from J, leaving 8 bases between them. Germline V gene data show CDR1 as LGHNA and CDR2 as YSLEER. The length of the CDR3 is 13 residues. The CDR3, as DNA: TGCGCCAGCAGCTATGACAGGAACACTGAAGCTTTCTTT. Its protein is CASSYDRNTEAFF.

The chain combines TRBV7-2 with TRBJ1-3; D possibly corresponds to TRBD1 (5 bases). Germline V gene data show CDR1 as SGHTA and CDR2 as FQGNSA. V lost 4 bases, J lost 0 bases, and 10 bases lay in between. This CDR3 comprises 15 residues. CDR3 sequence (DNA): TGTGCCAGCAGCTCAGGACAAACCTCTGGAAACACCATATATTTT. Its protein is CASSSGQTSGNTIYF.

This clone has a single count. This chain connects TRBV9 to TRBJ1-2, with 10 bases lining up with TRBD1. V trimming: 4 bases; J trimming: 8 bases; junction bases outside the gene matches: 14. This CDR3 contains 16 residues. Germline V gives CDR1 SGDLS, CDR2 YYNGEE. The CDR3 DNA follows: TGTGCCAGCAGCCCTCAACGGACAGGGGGATGGGACGGCTACACCTTC. Translated, it gives CASSPQRTGGWDGYTF.

The V call is TRBV4-3, the J call TRBJ2-3; 10 positions agree with TRBD2. The CDR3 runs 17 residues. The J segment lost 2 bases and the V segment lost 0 bases, leaving 5 bases of the junction unmatched. Germline CDR1 and CDR2: LGHNA and YSLEER. The CDR3: CASSQELAGFYTDTQYF. The CDR3, as DNA: TGCGCCAGCAGCCAAGAACTAGCGGGATTCTACACAGATACGCAGTATTTT.

In the case of this clone: Other DNA sequences within the sample encode an identical CDR3. V gene TRBV5-5 combines with J gene TRBJ1-1; D unclear. Germline V lookup: CDR1 SGHKS, CDR2 YYEKEE (reference sequence). Trimming took off 0 bases at V and 1 base at J, with 4 bases between the two ends. The CDR3 has 13 amino acids. CDR3 bases: TGTGCCAGCAGCTTGGGGAGGAACACTGAAGCTTTCTTT. Translation: CASSLGRNTEAFF.